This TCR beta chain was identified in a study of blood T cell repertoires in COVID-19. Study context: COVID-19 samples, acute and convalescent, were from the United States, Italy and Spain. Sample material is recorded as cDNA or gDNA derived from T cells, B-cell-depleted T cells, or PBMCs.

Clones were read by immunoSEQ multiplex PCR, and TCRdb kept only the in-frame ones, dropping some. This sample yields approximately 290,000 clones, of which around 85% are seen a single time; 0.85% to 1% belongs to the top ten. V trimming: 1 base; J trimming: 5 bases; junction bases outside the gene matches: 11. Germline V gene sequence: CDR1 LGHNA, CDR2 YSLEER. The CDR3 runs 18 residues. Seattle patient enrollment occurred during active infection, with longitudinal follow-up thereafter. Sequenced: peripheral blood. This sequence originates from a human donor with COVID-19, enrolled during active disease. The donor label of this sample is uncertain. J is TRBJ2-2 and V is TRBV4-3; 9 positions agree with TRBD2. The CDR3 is CASSQVLATSGRTGELFF. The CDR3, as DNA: TGCGCCAGCAGCCAAGTCTTGGCGACTAGCGGTAGGACCGGGGAGCTGTTTTTT.